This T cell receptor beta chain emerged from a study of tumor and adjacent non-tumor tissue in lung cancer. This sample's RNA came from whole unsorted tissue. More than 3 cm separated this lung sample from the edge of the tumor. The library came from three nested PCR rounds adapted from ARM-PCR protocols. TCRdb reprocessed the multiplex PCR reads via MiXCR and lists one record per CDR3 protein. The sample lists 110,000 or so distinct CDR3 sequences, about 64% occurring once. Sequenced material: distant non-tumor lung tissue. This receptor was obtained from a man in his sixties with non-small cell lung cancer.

The CDR3 sequence is CSARAVDYQLATIETQYF. The DNA of the CDR3 is TGCAGTGCTAGAGCCGTGGACTACCAACTAGCGACTATAGAGACCCAGTACTTC. This chain links TRBV20-1 with TRBJ2-5, with 7 positions matching TRBD2. Trimming took 1 base from V and 4 from J; bases not matched to a gene: 18. Germline V lookup: CDR1 DFQATT, CDR2 SNEGSKA (reference sequence). This CDR3 is built from 18 residues.